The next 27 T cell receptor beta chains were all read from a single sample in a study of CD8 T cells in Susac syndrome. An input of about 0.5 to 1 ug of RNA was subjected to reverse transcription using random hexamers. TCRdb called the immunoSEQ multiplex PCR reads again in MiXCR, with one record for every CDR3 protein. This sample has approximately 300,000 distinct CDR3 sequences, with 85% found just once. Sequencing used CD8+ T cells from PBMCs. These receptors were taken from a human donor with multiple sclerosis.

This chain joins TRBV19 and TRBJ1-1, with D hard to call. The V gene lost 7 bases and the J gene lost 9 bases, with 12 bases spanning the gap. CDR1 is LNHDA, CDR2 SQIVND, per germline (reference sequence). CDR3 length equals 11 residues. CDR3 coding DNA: TGTGCCAGTATCGGGTCTACTAAAGCTTTCTTT. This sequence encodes CASIGSTKAFF.

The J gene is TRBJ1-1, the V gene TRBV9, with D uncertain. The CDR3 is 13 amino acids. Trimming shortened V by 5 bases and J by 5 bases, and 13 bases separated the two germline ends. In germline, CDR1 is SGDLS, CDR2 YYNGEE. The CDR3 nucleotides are TGTGCCAGCAGACCTCCGTGGGGAACTGAAGCTTTCTTT. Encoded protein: CASRPPWGTEAFF.

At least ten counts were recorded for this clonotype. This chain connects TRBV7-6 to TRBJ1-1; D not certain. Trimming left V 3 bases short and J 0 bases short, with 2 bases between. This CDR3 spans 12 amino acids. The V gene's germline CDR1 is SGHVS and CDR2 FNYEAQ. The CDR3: CASSLVNTEAFF. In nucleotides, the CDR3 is TGTGCCAGCAGCTTGGTGAACACTGAAGCTTTCTTT.

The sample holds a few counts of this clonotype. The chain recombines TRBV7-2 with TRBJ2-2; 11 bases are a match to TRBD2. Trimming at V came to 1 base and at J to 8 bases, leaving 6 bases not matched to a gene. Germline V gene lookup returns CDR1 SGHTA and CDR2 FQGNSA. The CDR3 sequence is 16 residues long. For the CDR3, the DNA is TGTGCCAGCAGCTTAGGGCTAGCGGGAGGTACTGGGGAGCTGTTTTTT. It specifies CASSLGLAGGTGELFF. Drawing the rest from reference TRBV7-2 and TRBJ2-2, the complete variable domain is GAGVSQSPSNKVTEKGKDVELRCDPISGHTALYWYRQSLGQGLEFLIYFQGNSAPDKSGLPSDRFSAERTGGSVSTLTIQRTQQEDSAVYLCASSLGLAGGTGELFFGEGSRLTVL.

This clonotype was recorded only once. CDR3 sequence reads: CASSLAGAPSYEQYF. CDR3 nucleotides: TGTGCCAGCAGCCTCGCGGGGGCCCCCTCCTACGAGCAGTACTTC. The gene calls are TRBV9 and TRBJ2-7, with D perhaps matching TRBD2 (7 bases). The CDR3 contains 15 residues. Germline-derived CDR1 and CDR2 are SGDLS and YYNGEE. Trimming left V 4 bases short and J 0 bases short, with 14 bases between.

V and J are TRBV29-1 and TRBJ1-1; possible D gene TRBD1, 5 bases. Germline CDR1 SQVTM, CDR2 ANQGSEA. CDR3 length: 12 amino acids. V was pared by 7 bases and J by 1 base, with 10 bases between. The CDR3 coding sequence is TGCAGCGCCGGGACTTCGAACACTGAAGCTTTCTTT. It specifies CSAGTSNTEAFF.

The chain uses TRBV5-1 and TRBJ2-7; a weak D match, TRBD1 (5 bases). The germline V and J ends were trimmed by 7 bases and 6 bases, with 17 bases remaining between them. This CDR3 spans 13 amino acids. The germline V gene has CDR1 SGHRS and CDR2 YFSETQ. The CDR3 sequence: CASFVGREGEQYF. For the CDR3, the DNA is TGCGCCAGCTTCGTAGGCAGGGAAGGCGAGCAGTACTTC.

In DNA, the CDR3 is TGTGCCAGCGGGTCGACAGAAAGAGAGCAGTACTTC. Protein product: CASGSTEREQYF. The gene calls are TRBV28 and TRBJ2-7; D is perhaps TRBD1 (5 bases). The V end was cut by 8 bases, the J end by 7 bases, with 15 bases between. Germline CDR1 and CDR2: MDHEN and SYDVKM. This CDR3 contains 12 residues.

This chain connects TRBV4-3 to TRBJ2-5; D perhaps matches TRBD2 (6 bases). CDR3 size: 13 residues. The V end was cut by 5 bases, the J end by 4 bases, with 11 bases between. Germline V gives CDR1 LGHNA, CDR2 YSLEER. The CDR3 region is CASSSGVAETQYF. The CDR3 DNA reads TGCGCCAGCAGCTCGGGGGTAGCAGAGACCCAGTACTTC.

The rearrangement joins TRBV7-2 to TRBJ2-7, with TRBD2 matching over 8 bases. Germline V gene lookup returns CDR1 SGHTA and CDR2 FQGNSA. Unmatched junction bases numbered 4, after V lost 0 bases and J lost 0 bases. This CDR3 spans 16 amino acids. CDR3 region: CASSLAGSGISYEQYF. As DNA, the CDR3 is TGTGCCAGCAGCTTAGCGGGTAGCGGGATCTCCTACGAGCAGTACTTC.

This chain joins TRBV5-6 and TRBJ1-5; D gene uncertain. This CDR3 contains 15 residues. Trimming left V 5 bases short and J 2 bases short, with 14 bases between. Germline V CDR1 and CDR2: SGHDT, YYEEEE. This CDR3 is CASSSDRKGNQPQHF. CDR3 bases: TGTGCCAGCAGTTCGGACCGCAAGGGCAATCAGCCCCAGCATTTT.

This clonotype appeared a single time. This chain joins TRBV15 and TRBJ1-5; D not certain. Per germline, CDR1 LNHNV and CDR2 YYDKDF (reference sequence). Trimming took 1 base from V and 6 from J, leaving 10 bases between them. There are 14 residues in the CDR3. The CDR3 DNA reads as TGTGCCACCAGCAGAGTGGCTTCGAGTCAGCCCCAGCATTTT. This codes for CATSRVASSQPQHF. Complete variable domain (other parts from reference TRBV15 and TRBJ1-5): DAMVIQNPRYQVTQFGKPVTLSCSQTLNHNVMYWYQQKSSQAPKLLFHYYDKDFNNEADTPDNFQSRRPNTSFCFLDIRSPGLGDTAMYLCATSRVASSQPQHFGDGTRLSIL.

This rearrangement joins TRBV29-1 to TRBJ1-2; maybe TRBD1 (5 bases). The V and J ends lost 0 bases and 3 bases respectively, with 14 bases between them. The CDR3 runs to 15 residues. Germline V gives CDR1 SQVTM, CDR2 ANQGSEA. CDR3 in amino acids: CSVEDQLSRDYGYTF. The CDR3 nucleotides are TGCAGCGTTGAAGATCAGCTTAGCAGGGACTATGGCTACACCTTC.

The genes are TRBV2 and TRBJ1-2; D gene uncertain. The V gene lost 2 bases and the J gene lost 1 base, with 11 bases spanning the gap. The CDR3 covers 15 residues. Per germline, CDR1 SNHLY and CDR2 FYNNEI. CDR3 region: CASSEFSGFNYGYTF. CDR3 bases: TGTGCCAGCAGTGAATTTTCAGGATTTAACTATGGCTACACCTTC.

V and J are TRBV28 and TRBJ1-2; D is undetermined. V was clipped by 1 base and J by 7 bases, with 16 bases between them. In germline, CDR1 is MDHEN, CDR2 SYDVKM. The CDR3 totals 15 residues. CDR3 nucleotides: TGTGCCAGCAGTTTATTGCTCGTGGGGAGGAGTGGCTACACCTTC. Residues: CASSLLLVGRSGYTF.

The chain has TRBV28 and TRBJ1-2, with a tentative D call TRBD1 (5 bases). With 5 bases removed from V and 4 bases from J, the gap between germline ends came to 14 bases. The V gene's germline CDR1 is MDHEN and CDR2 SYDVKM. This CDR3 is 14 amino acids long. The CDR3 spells CASSVRVGGYGYTF. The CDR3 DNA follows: TGTGCCAGCAGTGTCAGGGTGGGCGGCTATGGCTACACCTTC.

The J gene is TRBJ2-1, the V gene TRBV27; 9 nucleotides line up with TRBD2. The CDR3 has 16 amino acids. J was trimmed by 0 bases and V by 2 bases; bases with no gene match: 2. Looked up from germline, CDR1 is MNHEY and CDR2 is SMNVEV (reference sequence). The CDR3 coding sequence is TGTGCCAGCAGTTTAGTAGCGGGAGACTCCTACAATGAGCAGTTCTTC. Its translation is CASSLVAGDSYNEQFF.

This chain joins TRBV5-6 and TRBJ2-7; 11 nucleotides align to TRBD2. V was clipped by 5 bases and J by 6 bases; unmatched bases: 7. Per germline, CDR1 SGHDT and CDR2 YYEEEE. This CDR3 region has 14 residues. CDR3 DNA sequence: TGTGCCAGCAGAGTACTAGCGGGAGTCCGCGAGCAGTACTTC. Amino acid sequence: CASRVLAGVREQYF. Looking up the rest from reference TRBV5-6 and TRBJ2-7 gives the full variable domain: DAGVTQSPTHLIKTRGQQVTLRCSPKSGHDTVSWYQQALGQGPQFIFQYYEEEERQRGNFPDRFSGHQFPNYSSELNVNALLLGDSALYLCASRVLAGVREQYFGPGTRLTVT.

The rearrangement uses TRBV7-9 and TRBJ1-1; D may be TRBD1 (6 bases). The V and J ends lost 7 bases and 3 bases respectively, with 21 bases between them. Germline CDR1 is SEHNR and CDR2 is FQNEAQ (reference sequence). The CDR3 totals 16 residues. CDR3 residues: CASTLTGGGLDTEAFF. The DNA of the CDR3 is TGTGCCAGCACTCTCACAGGCGGGGGGCTAGACACTGAAGCTTTCTTT.

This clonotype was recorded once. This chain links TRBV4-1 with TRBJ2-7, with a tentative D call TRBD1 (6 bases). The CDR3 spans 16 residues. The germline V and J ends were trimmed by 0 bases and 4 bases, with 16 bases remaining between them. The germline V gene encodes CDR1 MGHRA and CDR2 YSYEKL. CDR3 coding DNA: TGCGCCAGCAGCCAAGAAGAACGGACAGCACAGTACGAGCAGTACTTC. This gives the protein CASSQEERTAQYEQYF.

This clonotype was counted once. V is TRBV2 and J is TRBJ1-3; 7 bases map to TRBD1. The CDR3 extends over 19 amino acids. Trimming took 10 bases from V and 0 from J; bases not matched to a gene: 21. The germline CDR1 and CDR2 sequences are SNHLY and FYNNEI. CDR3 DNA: TGTGCCACCACCCCGGGTTATATCGGACAGGCTGTCTCTGGAAACACCATATATTTT. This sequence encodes CATTPGYIGQAVSGNTIYF.

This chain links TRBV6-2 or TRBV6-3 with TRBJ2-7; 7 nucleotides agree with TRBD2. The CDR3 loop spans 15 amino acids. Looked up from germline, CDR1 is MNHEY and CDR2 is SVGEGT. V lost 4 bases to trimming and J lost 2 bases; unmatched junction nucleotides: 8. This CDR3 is CASSWWLADTYEQYF. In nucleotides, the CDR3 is TGTGCCAGCAGTTGGTGGCTAGCGGATACCTACGAGCAGTACTTC.

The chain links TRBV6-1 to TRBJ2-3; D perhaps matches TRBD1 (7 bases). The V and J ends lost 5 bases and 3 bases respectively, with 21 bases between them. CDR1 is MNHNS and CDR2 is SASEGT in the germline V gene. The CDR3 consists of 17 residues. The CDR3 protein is CASSQLRGPGGTDTQYF. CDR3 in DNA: TGTGCCAGCAGTCAACTAAGGGGGCCCGGGGGAACAGATACGCAGTATTTT.

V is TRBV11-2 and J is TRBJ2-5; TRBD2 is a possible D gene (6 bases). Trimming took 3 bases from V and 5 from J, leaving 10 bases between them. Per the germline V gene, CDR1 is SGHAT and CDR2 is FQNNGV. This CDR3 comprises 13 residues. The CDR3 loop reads CASSFLGGETQYF. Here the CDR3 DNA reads TGTGCCAGCAGCTTTCTCGGGGGTGAGACCCAGTACTTC.

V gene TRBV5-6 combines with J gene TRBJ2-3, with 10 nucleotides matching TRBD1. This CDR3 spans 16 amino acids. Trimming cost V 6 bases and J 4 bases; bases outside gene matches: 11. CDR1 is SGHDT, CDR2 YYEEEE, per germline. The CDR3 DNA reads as TGTGCCAGCACCCCCCCGGGACAGGGGAGGTCAGATACGCAGTATTTT. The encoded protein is CASTPPGQGRSDTQYF.

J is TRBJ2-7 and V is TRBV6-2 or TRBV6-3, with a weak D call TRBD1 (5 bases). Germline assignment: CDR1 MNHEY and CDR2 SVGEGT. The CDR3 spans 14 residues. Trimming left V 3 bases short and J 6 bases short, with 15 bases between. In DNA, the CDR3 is TGTGCCAGCAGTTATAGGGGCGAGGTATCCGAGCAGTACTTC. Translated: CASSYRGEVSEQYF.

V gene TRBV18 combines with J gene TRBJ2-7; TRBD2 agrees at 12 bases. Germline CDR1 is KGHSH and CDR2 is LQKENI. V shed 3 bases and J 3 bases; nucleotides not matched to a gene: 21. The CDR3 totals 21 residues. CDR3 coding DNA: TGTGCCAGCTCACCCAAAACAAGGGTTTGGACTAGCGGGACTCTCTTCTACGAGCAGTACTTC. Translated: CASSPKTRVWTSGTLFYEQYF.